Presented here are 25 T cell receptor beta chains from one specimen sequenced in a study of early T cells in non-severe SARS-CoV-2 infection. TCRdb re-analysed the 5' RACE reads in MiXCR, keeping a single row per CDR3 protein. Found here are 30,000 to 40,000 distinct CDR3 sequences, under 7% of them singletons; the top ten hold around 25%. The starting material was whole blood, obtained at baseline. All receptors derive from an adult who was a healthcare worker with PCR-confirmed SARS-CoV-2 infection or an uninfected control (not recorded which).

There are a few counts of this clonotype. The chain employs TRBV10-2 and TRBJ2-7; possibly TRBD1 for D (5 bases). CDR1 and CDR2 (germline): WSHSY, SAAADI. With 5 bases removed from V and 2 bases from J, the gap between germline ends came to 10 bases. This CDR3 contains 13 residues. The CDR3: CASSLTGTYEQYF. The CDR3 DNA is TGCGCCAGCAGTCTAACAGGTACCTACGAGCAGTACTTC.

This clonotype was found many times. This chain uses TRBV6-1 with TRBJ1-2; 9 nucleotides agree with TRBD1. V dropped 6 bases and J dropped 2; count of bases not matched to a gene: 4. CDR3 length: 14 residues. Germline lookup yields CDR1 MNHNS and CDR2 SASEGT. The CDR3 coding sequence is TGTGCCAGCAGAAACACAGGGGGCAACTATGGCTACACCTTC. Residues: CASRNTGGNYGYTF.

The chain recombines TRBV5-4 with TRBJ1-1, with D tentatively TRBD1 (5 bases). Germline lookup yields CDR1 SGHNT and CDR2 YYREEE (reference sequence). This CDR3 is 14 amino acids long. With 0 bases removed from V and 4 bases from J, the gap between germline ends came to 10 bases. The CDR3 DNA is TGTGCCAGCAGCTTGGGACGGGACGGCACTGAAGCTTTCTTT. Its translation: CASSLGRDGTEAFF.

The chain combines TRBV20-1 with TRBJ2-5; D not resolved. This CDR3 has 15 residues. V dropped 1 base and J dropped 5 bases, with 17 bases sitting between them. Looked up from germline, CDR1 is DFQATT and CDR2 is SNEGSKA (reference sequence). In DNA, the CDR3 is TGCAGTGCTAGAGCTTCTTGGGCCCTAGGCGAGACCCAGTACTTC. This codes for CSARASWALGETQYF.

This clonotype was detected ten times or more. The rearrangement links TRBV7-8 to TRBJ2-7, with D maybe TRBD1 (6 bases). V shed 2 bases and J shed 1 base, with 12 bases lying between them. Germline V CDR1 and CDR2: SGHVS, FQNEAQ. The CDR3 has 15 amino acids. The CDR3 protein is CASSLKTGLSYEQYF. DNA of the CDR3: TGTGCCAGCAGCTTAAAAACAGGGTTGTCCTACGAGCAGTACTTC.

In this sample, this clonotype turned up a few times. V usage is TRBV27 and J usage is TRBJ2-3; 8 bases agree with TRBD2. Looked up from germline, CDR1 is MNHEY and CDR2 is SMNVEV (reference sequence). CDR3 size: 16 residues. V dropped 5 bases and J dropped 2; count of bases not matched to a gene: 9. The CDR3 sequence: CASSPQSAGDTDTQYF. CDR3 nucleotide sequence: TGTGCCAGCAGTCCCCAATCAGCGGGAGACACAGATACGCAGTATTTT.

There are many counts of this clonotype. This chain connects TRBV5-1 to TRBJ2-2; no definite D call. CDR1 and CDR2 from the germline V gene are SGHRS and YFSETQ. This CDR3 spans 15 amino acids. Trimming shortened V by 0 bases and J by 2 bases, and 8 bases separated the two germline ends. The CDR3 loop reads CASSLGRLNTGELFF. CDR3 coding DNA: TGCGCCAGCAGCTTGGGCAGGCTCAACACCGGGGAGCTGTTTTTT.

This clonotype appeared many times. The chain joins TRBV6-5 to TRBJ2-1; TRBD1 agrees at 7 bases. The CDR3 has 16 residues. Germline V gives CDR1 MNHEY, CDR2 SVGAGI. Trimming cost V 6 bases and J 4 bases; bases outside gene matches: 12. The CDR3 loop reads CASRGEGQYFYNEQFF. The CDR3 bases are TGTGCCAGCAGGGGAGAGGGACAGTACTTTTACAATGAGCAGTTCTTC.

Ten or more counts support this clonotype. The V gene is TRBV7-2, the J gene TRBJ2-5; the D is unclear. This CDR3 has 12 residues. Germline CDR1 SGHTA, CDR2 FQGNSA. Trimming cost V 0 bases and J 9 bases, with 8 bases left between them. CDR3 nucleotides: TGTGCCAGCAGCTTAGCGCGCAAGGCCCAGTACTTC. Translating it yields CASSLARKAQYF. Filled out from reference TRBV7-2 and TRBJ2-5, the complete variable domain reads GAGVSQSPSNKVTEKGKDVELRCDPISGHTALYWYRQSLGQGLEFLIYFQGNSAPDKSGLPSDRFSAERTGGSVSTLTIQRTQQEDSAVYLCASSLARKAQYFGPGTRLLVL.

This clonotype came up many times. The chain couples TRBV7-9 to TRBJ1-1; 9 nucleotides agree with TRBD1. The CDR3 loop spans 14 amino acids. V was pared by 5 bases and J by 10 bases, with 11 bases of the junction left unmatched. CDR1 is SEHNR and CDR2 is FQNEAQ in the germline V gene (reference sequence). The CDR3 DNA is TGTGCCAGCAGCCCACCACGCTTACAGGGGGCAGCTTTCTTT. Amino acids: CASSPPRLQGAAFF.

This rearrangement joins TRBV11-2 to TRBJ2-7, with D uncertain. Trimming stripped 1 base from V and 3 bases from J, with 7 bases between. Germline CDR1 SGHAT, CDR2 FQNNGV. CDR3 size: 13 residues. This chain's CDR3 is CASSLGTVYEQYF. CDR3 nucleotides: TGTGCCAGCAGCTTAGGGACGGTCTACGAGCAGTACTTC. Using reference TRBV11-2 and TRBJ2-7 for the parts outside the CDR3, the full variable domain is EAGVAQSPRYKIIEKRQSVAFWCNPISGHATLYWYQQILGQGPKLLIQFQNNGVVDDSQLPKDRFSAERLKGVDSTLKIQPAKLEDSAVYLCASSLGTVYEQYFGPGTRLTVT.

This clonotype has a count of ten or more. This chain joins TRBV28 and TRBJ1-5; no definite D call. The CDR3 runs to 12 residues. The germline V gene encodes CDR1 MDHEN and CDR2 SYDVKM. The V end was cut by 3 bases, the J end by 5 bases, with 5 bases between. The CDR3 region is CASSLEDQPQHF. CDR3 bases: TGTGCCAGCAGTTTGGAAGATCAGCCCCAGCATTTT.

This clonotype showed up many times. This chain joins TRBV5-1 and TRBJ2-3, with no clear D. Per germline, CDR1 SGHRS and CDR2 YFSETQ. The CDR3 spans 19 residues. With 3 bases removed from V and 1 base from J, the gap between germline ends came to 24 bases. This chain's CDR3 is CASSSGSPLRPWGTDTQYF. In DNA form, the CDR3 reads TGCGCCAGCAGCTCCGGTTCCCCACTGCGTCCTTGGGGCACAGATACGCAGTATTTT.

Ten or more counts support this clonotype. Written as DNA, the CDR3 is TGCGCCAGCAGTGATATAGGGAGCGGGATGAACTACGAGCAGTACTTC. This sequence encodes CASSDIGSGMNYEQYF. The genes are TRBV10-2 and TRBJ2-7; 7 bases match TRBD2. The CDR3 loop spans 16 amino acids. Per germline, CDR1 WSHSY and CDR2 SAAADI. Losses at the gene ends were 3 bases for V and 3 bases for J; bases not matched to a gene: 11.

This clonotype was seen at least ten times. This rearrangement joins TRBV12-3 or TRBV12-4 to TRBJ2-3; a weak D match, TRBD2 (5 bases). The germline V and J ends were trimmed by 3 bases and 5 bases, with 12 bases remaining between them. The CDR3 has 14 amino acids. CDR3 nucleotide sequence: TGTGCCAGCAGTTTCGTCGGGGTAGGAGATACGCAGTATTTT. Translating it yields CASSFVGVGDTQYF.

This rearrangement joins TRBV3-1 to TRBJ2-7, with a weak D call TRBD1 (6 bases). In germline, CDR1 is LGHDT, CDR2 YNNKEL (reference sequence). V was trimmed by 3 bases and J by 3 bases, leaving 12 bases between them. This CDR3 comprises 14 residues. For the CDR3, the DNA is TGTGCCAGCAGCCAGCCATCAGGGGACTACGAGCAGTACTTC. Protein sequence: CASSQPSGDYEQYF.

This clonotype was seen ten or more times. The genes are TRBV28 and TRBJ1-5; TRBD1 agrees at 7 bases. This CDR3 is built from 15 residues. V lost 4 bases and J lost 3; bases outside the gene matches: 6. Germline-derived CDR1 and CDR2 are MDHEN and SYDVKM. The CDR3 loop reads CASSSPTGINQPQHF. In DNA form, the CDR3 reads TGTGCCAGCAGTTCACCGACAGGGATCAATCAGCCCCAGCATTTT.

At least ten counts were recorded for this clonotype. The genes are TRBV11-2 and TRBJ1-2, with D perhaps TRBD1 (6 bases). CDR3 size: 14 residues. The germline CDR1 and CDR2 sequences are SGHAT and FQNNGV. The ends were cut back, 0 bases at V and 4 bases at J, with 9 bases in the middle. CDR3 loop: CASSLERGGYGYTF. The DNA of the CDR3 is TGTGCCAGCAGCTTAGAAAGGGGGGGCTATGGCTACACCTTC.

This clonotype was found many times. The rearrangement uses TRBV7-8 and TRBJ1-2; D is uncertain. Trimming removed 5 bases from V and 2 bases from J, with 18 bases in between. CDR1 and CDR2 (germline): SGHVS, FQNEAQ. CDR3 length: 16 residues. The CDR3 DNA sequence: TGTGCCAGCAGCCCTCACAGCCGGGAAAGGAACTATGGCTACACCTTC. The encoded protein is CASSPHSRERNYGYTF.

This clonotype was counted at least ten times. The chain joins TRBV5-6 to TRBJ1-1; TRBD1 matches 7 bases. J lost 2 bases, V lost 1 base, and 2 bases had no gene match. This CDR3 spans 14 amino acids. Germline-derived CDR1 and CDR2 are SGHDT and YYEEEE. The CDR3 loop reads CASSLTGVNTEAFF. The CDR3, as DNA: TGTGCCAGCAGCTTGACAGGGGTAAACACTGAAGCTTTCTTT.

This clonotype has a count of ten or more. The chain has TRBV7-8 and TRBJ2-3, with D possibly being TRBD2 (6 bases). Trimming shortened V by 6 bases and J by 2 bases, and 12 bases separated the two germline ends. The CDR3 length is 14 residues. Germline-derived CDR1 and CDR2 are SGHVS and FQNEAQ. The CDR3 protein is CASSGLAFTDTQYF. DNA for the CDR3: TGTGCCAGCAGTGGGCTAGCGTTCACAGATACGCAGTATTTT.

Turning to this clonotype: A much larger clonotype is one base distant, so this may be a read error. This chain uses TRBV29-1 with TRBJ2-5, with D perhaps TRBD2 (5 bases). The V end was cut by 5 bases, the J end by 2 bases, with 9 bases between. The germline V gene encodes CDR1 SQVTM and CDR2 ANQGSEA. The CDR3 sequence is 12 residues long. CDR3 bases: TGCAGCGTTAGGACTTCACAAGAGACCCAGTACTTC. Its translation: CSVRTSQETQYF.

V gene TRBV6-1 combines with J gene TRBJ2-1; the match to TRBD1 covers 8 bases. Germline V gene sequence: CDR1 MNHNS, CDR2 SASEGT. The CDR3 spans 19 residues. Germline trimming cut 2 bases from V and 4 bases from J; bases unmatched to any gene: 16. The CDR3 DNA follows: TGTGCCAGCAGTGAAATTTTTGACAGGGGAACAGGGCTGTACAATGAGCAGTTCTTC. Its translation is CASSEIFDRGTGLYNEQFF.

This clonotype was counted at least ten times. The chain is built from TRBV19 and TRBJ1-5; perhaps TRBD1 as D (5 bases). The CDR3 consists of 16 residues. CDR1 and CDR2 from the germline V gene are LNHDA and SQIVND (reference sequence). Trimming left V 2 bases short and J 6 bases short, with 17 bases between. The CDR3 region is CASSIFPRGAGQPQHF. CDR3 DNA sequence: TGTGCCAGTAGTATATTCCCGCGAGGGGCAGGTCAGCCCCAGCATTTT.

This clonotype was counted between two and nine times. The chain joins TRBV19 to TRBJ1-1; no firm D call. This CDR3 is built from 17 residues. Per germline, CDR1 LNHDA and CDR2 SQIVND (reference sequence). V lost 7 bases to trimming and J lost 0 bases, with 21 bases between them. The CDR3 coding sequence is TGTGCCAGTACTTCAACATTGGGCCAGAGCATGAACACTGAAGCTTTCTTT. This translates into CASTSTLGQSMNTEAFF.